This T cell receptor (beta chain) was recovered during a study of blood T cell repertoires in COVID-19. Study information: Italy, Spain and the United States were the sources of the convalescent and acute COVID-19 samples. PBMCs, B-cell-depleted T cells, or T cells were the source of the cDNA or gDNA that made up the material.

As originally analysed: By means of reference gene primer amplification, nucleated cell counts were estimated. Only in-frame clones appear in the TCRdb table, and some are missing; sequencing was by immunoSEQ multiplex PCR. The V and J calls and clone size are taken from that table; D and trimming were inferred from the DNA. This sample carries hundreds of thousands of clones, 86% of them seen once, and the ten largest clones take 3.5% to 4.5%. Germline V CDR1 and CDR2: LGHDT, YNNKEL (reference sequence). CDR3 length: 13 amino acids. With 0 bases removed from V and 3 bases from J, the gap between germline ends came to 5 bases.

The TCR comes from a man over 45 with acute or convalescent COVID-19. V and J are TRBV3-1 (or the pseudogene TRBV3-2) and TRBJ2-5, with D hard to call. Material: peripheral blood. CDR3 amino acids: CASSQDIKETQYF. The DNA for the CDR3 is TGTGCCAGCAGCCAAGACATCAAAGAGACCCAGTACTTC.